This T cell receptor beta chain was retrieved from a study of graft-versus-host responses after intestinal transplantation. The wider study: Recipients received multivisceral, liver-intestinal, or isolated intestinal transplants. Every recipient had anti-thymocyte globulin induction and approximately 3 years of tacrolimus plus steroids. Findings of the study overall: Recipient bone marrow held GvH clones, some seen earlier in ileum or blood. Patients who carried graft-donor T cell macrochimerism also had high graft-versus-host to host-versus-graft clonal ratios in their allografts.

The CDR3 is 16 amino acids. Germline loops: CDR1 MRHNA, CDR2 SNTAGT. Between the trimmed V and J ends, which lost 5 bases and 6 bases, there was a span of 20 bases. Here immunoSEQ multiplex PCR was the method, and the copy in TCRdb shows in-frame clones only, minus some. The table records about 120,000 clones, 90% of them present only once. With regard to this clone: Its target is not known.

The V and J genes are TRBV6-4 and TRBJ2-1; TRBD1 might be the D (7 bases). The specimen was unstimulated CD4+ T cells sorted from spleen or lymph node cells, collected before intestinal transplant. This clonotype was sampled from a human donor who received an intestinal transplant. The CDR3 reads CASSSQGFASVNEQFF. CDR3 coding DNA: TGTGCCAGCAGTTCACAGGGGTTCGCTAGCGTCAATGAGCAGTTCTTC.